A single sample gave rise to the 23 T cell receptor beta chains below, sequenced in a study of T-cell memory formation after mild COVID-19. A single record per CDR3 protein comes from TCRdb applying MiXCR to the 5' RACE reads. The sample lists hundreds of thousands of distinct CDR3 sequences; 20% were seen once. The sample taken for sequencing was PBMCs or a T cell subset sorted from them (not recorded which). The receptors come from an adult woman who had mild COVID-19 (a few samples of this study predate the infection). Cell type and time point are not known.

A few counts support this clonotype. V gene TRBV24-1 combines with J gene TRBJ2-3, with D possibly TRBD2 on 5 matching bases. CDR3 size: 14 residues. Trimming left V 9 bases short and J 1 base short, with 13 bases between. Germline values: CDR1 KGHDR, CDR2 SFDVKD. CDR3 DNA: TGTGCCACCCCCATCCAGGAGGGCACAGATACGCAGTATTTT. Translating it yields CATPIQEGTDTQYF.

This clonotype was detected a few times. The chain employs TRBV20-1 and TRBJ1-1; D unresolved. The V end was cut by 4 bases, the J end by 8 bases, with 29 bases between. Germline assignment: CDR1 DFQATT and CDR2 SNEGSKA (reference sequence). This CDR3 contains 17 residues. The CDR3 here is CSAKDDTFSVAAAEAFF. In DNA, the CDR3 is TGCAGTGCTAAAGACGACACTTTTTCAGTCGCAGCGGCGGAAGCTTTCTTT.

This clonotype was detected a few times. This CDR3 reads CASSPWAGNTDTQYF. As DNA, the CDR3 is TGTGCCAGCAGCCCCTGGGCAGGGAACACAGATACGCAGTATTTT. The genes are TRBV7-6 and TRBJ2-3; tentatively, D is TRBD1 (5 bases). Looked up from germline, CDR1 is SGHVS and CDR2 is FNYEAQ. The CDR3 has 15 amino acids. V was shortened by 5 bases and J by 2 bases, with 14 bases between the two germline ends.

V is TRBV20-1 and J is TRBJ1-5; D is perhaps TRBD1 (5 bases). The CDR3 has 15 residues. Germline V CDR1 and CDR2: DFQATT, SNEGSKA (reference sequence). Trimming stripped 1 base from V and 6 bases from J, with 16 bases between. The CDR3 DNA reads as TGCAGTGCTAGAGTAGGTGGGCAGGGAGGTCAGCCCCAGCATTTT. Its translation: CSARVGGQGGQPQHF.

The chain combines TRBV3-1 with TRBJ2-5; perhaps D is TRBD1 or TRBD2 (5 bases each). The V end lost 4 bases, the J end lost 2 bases, and 17 bases lay between the germline ends. The CDR3 is 16 residues long. Germline V lookup: CDR1 LGHDT, CDR2 YNNKEL (reference sequence). The CDR3 here is CASSPNGLWTQETQYF. The CDR3 nucleotides read TGTGCCAGCAGCCCGAACGGACTTTGGACACAAGAGACCCAGTACTTC.

The V gene is TRBV6-5, the J gene TRBJ2-1; D possibly corresponds to TRBD1 (6 bases). This CDR3 contains 14 residues. Germline V gene sequence: CDR1 MNHEY, CDR2 SVGAGI. V shed 4 bases and J shed 4 bases, with 11 bases lying between them. The CDR3 nucleotides read TGTGCCAGCAGTTTCAGGGGTGCTTACAATGAGCAGTTCTTC. This encodes CASSFRGAYNEQFF.

V and J are TRBV14 and TRBJ2-7; weak D call: TRBD1 (6 bases). V lost 4 bases to trimming and J lost 3 bases, with 13 bases between them. The CDR3 is 14 residues long. Germline CDR1 and CDR2: SGHDN and FVKESK. The CDR3 DNA reads TGTGCCAGCAGCCCGAGAATGGACAGCTACGAGCAGTACTTC. It is translated as CASSPRMDSYEQYF.

This clonotype was recorded a few times. The chain uses TRBV27 and TRBJ2-3; the D call may be TRBD1 or TRBD2 (6 bases each). CDR3 length: 19 residues. Germline loops: CDR1 MNHEY, CDR2 SMNVEV (reference sequence). Trimming left V 5 bases short and J 4 bases short, with 28 bases between. The CDR3 is CASSPLRSFRAEGADTQYF. As DNA, the CDR3 is TGTGCCAGCAGTCCTTTGCGGTCGTTCCGGGCGGAGGGGGCAGATACGCAGTATTTT.

This clonotype was seen only a few times. V usage is TRBV3-1 and J usage is TRBJ1-1; unclear D gene. The germline gives CDR1 LGHDT, CDR2 YNNKEL (reference sequence). The CDR3 sequence is 12 residues long. V was trimmed by 5 bases and J by 6 bases, leaving 10 bases between them. Here the CDR3 reads CASSRGRAEAFF. As DNA, the CDR3 is TGTGCCAGCAGCAGAGGCCGGGCTGAAGCTTTCTTT.

This clonotype turned up a few times. This rearrangement joins TRBV4-1 to TRBJ1-1; maybe TRBD1 (5 bases). The CDR3 extends over 15 amino acids. Trimming stripped 3 bases from V and 4 bases from J, with 15 bases between. Germline CDR1 reads MGHRA; CDR2 reads YSYEKL. The CDR3 region has the DNA TGCGCCAGCAGCCACAAGAGGGGTGCCCCCACTGAAGCTTTCTTT. It is translated as CASSHKRGAPTEAFF.

The chain has TRBV10-3 and TRBJ2-3, with D perhaps assigned TRBD1 or TRBD2 (6 bases each). Trimming pared 9 bases from V and 10 bases from J, leaving 26 bases between. The germline V gene has CDR1 ENHRY and CDR2 SYGVKD. The CDR3 loop spans 15 amino acids. CDR3 nucleotides: TGTGCCATAGAGGGAGCGGGCCCCATTCAGGGGCCGCAGTATTTT. Translation gives CAIEGAGPIQGPQYF.

This clonotype was seen only a few times. This chain connects TRBV18 to TRBJ2-5, with 7 bases lining up with TRBD1. V gave up 3 bases and J gave up 5 bases; unmatched junction bases: 27. Germline CDR1 reads KGHSH; CDR2 reads LQKENI. This CDR3 is built from 21 residues. CDR3 in amino acids: CASSPKGSEGQNFLGWETQYF. The CDR3 nucleotides read TGTGCCAGCTCACCTAAGGGAAGTGAGGGACAGAACTTCCTAGGATGGGAGACCCAGTACTTC.

This chain connects TRBV7-9 to TRBJ1-1; possible D gene TRBD1, 6 bases. Germline V gene data show CDR1 as SEHNR and CDR2 as FQNEAQ (reference sequence). Deletions cut 6 bases from V and 5 bases from J, with 16 bases between. This CDR3 is built from 14 residues. CDR3 coding DNA: TGTGCCAGCAGACCCAGGGGAAGGCCGACTGAAGCTTTCTTT. Its protein product is CASRPRGRPTEAFF.

Only a few counts were recorded for this clonotype. The rearrangement uses TRBV12-3 or TRBV12-4 and TRBJ2-1, with D possibly matching TRBD1 (6 bases). This CDR3 has 14 amino acids. Between the trimmed V and J ends, which lost 8 bases and 2 bases, there was a span of 13 bases. Here the CDR3 reads CASSPRTAYNEQFF. CDR3 nucleotides: TGTGCCAGCTCCCCCCGGACAGCCTACAATGAGCAGTTCTTC.

This clonotype was detected many times. Written as DNA, the CDR3 is TGTGCCAGCAGCTTGAGACAGGGCTCCTACAATGAGCAGTTCTTC. As protein: CASSLRQGSYNEQFF. V is TRBV13 and J is TRBJ2-1; 7 bases fit TRBD1. The V segment lost 3 bases and the J segment 0 bases; nucleotides outside the gene matches: 2. Germline-derived CDR1 and CDR2 are PRHDT and FYEKMQ (reference sequence). This CDR3 comprises 15 residues.

The chain combines TRBV20-1 with TRBJ2-7; unclear D gene. Germline V gives CDR1 DFQATT, CDR2 SNEGSKA (reference sequence). The CDR3 totals 15 residues. The germline V and J ends were trimmed by 3 bases and 4 bases, with 19 bases remaining between them. The CDR3, as DNA: TGCAGTGCTAGTCTTCCTAGACGTCTACCTTACGAGCAGTACTTC. Protein sequence: CSASLPRRLPYEQYF.

The rearrangement uses TRBV7-9 and TRBJ2-7, with 9 bases fitting TRBD2. Germline CDR1 SEHNR, CDR2 FQNEAQ (reference sequence). Trimming cost V 5 bases and J 4 bases; bases outside gene matches: 12. CDR3 length: 16 residues. CDR3 coding DNA: TGTGCCAGCAGCCACGCTGAAGCGGGGGGCCGGTACGAGCAGTACTTC. Translation: CASSHAEAGGRYEQYF.

The chain joins TRBV19 to TRBJ1-2; D gene unclear. V was shortened by 7 bases and J by 7 bases, with 7 bases between the two germline ends. CDR1 is LNHDA, CDR2 SQIVND, per germline (reference sequence). The CDR3 is made up of 10 amino acids. The CDR3 protein is CASNSGGYTF. Written as DNA, the CDR3 is TGTGCCAGTAATTCAGGTGGCTACACCTTC.

This clonotype was counted only a few times. This chain connects TRBV5-1 to TRBJ2-5, with 8 positions matching TRBD1. CDR1 is SGHRS, CDR2 YFSETQ, per germline. The CDR3 loop spans 15 amino acids. Losses at the gene ends were 4 bases for V and 5 bases for J; bases not matched to a gene: 10. The CDR3 nucleotides are TGCGCCAGCAGCCAGAGGCCAGGGGGCTGGGAGACCCAGTACTTC. The encoded protein is CASSQRPGGWETQYF.

The CDR3 protein is CASSPPLGRQGAKNIQYF. The CDR3 DNA reads as TGTGCCAGCAGCCCCCCTCTCGGGCGACAGGGGGCCAAAAACATTCAGTACTTC. The chain has TRBV7-9 and TRBJ2-4, with TRBD1 identical over 8 bases. Trimming at V came to 5 bases and at J to 1 base, leaving 13 bases not matched to a gene. The CDR3 covers 18 residues. The germline V gene has CDR1 SEHNR and CDR2 FQNEAQ (reference sequence).

This clonotype turned up a few times. The chain has TRBV11-2 and TRBJ2-3; D remains unclear. Trimming stripped 5 bases from V and 4 bases from J, with 10 bases between. The CDR3 is made up of 13 amino acids. Germline assignment: CDR1 SGHAT and CDR2 FQNNGV. The CDR3 DNA sequence: TGTGCCAGCAGCCCCCGAAGGGCAGATACGCAGTATTTT. Its translation: CASSPRRADTQYF.

This clonotype was found a few times. The chain employs TRBV5-1 and TRBJ1-5, with 9 positions matching TRBD1. CDR3 length equals 15 residues. The germline V gene has CDR1 SGHRS and CDR2 YFSETQ. Trimming at V came to 0 bases and at J to 7 bases, leaving 5 bases not matched to a gene. The CDR3 is CASSLAGTGYQPQHF. CDR3 coding DNA: TGCGCCAGCAGCTTGGCAGGGACAGGGTACCAGCCCCAGCATTTT.

The V call is TRBV12-3 or TRBV12-4, the J call TRBJ2-1, with D tentatively TRBD1 or TRBD2 (5 bases each). V lost 6 bases and J lost 0, with 15 bases in between. The CDR3 loop spans 16 amino acids. The CDR3 DNA is TGTGCCAGCAGCTCCTCGGGGCACAGCTCCTACAATGAGCAGTTCTTC. Protein product: CASSSSGHSSYNEQFF.